The clone carrying this TCR beta chain has just a few counts. As yet, its antigen is unknown. The data were obtained in a study of T-cell memory formation after mild COVID-19. Whole-study findings and limits: Specificity for SARS-CoV-2 was not confirmed among the second-wave clones peaking on day 37. Pre-infection memory harbored some responding clones, suggesting cross-reactive memory joined.

From the 5' RACE reads, TCRdb called clonotypes with MiXCR, one entry per CDR3 protein. The sample holds 150,000 to 200,000 distinct CDR3 sequences, over 20% seen once. V lost 4 bases to trimming and J lost 4 bases; unmatched junction nucleotides: 8. The CDR3 has 15 residues. The V gene's germline CDR1 is SGHDT and CDR2 YYEEEE. Material: PBMCs or a T cell subset sorted from them (not recorded which). The sequence was collected from an adult woman who had mild COVID-19 (a few samples of this study predate the infection). Cell type and time point are not known. This rearrangement joins TRBV5-6 to TRBJ2-1; 7 nucleotides agree with TRBD2. The CDR3 DNA is TGTGCCAGCAGCCCGTCACTAGCGTTATACAATGAGCAGTTCTTC. Translated, it gives CASSPSLALYNEQFF.